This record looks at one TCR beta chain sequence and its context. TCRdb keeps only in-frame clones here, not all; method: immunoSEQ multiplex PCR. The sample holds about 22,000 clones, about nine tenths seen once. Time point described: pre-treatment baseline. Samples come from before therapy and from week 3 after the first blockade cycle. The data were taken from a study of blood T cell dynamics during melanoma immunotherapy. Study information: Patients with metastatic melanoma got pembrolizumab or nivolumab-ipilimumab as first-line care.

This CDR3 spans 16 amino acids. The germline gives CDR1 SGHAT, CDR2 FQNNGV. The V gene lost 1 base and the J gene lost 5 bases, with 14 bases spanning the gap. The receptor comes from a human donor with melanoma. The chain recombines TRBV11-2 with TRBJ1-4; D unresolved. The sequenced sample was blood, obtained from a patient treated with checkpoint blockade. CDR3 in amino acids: CASSLVRGPRNEKLFF. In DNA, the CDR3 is TGTGCCAGCAGCTTAGTTAGAGGCCCCAGAAATGAAAAACTGTTTTTT.